This T cell receptor (beta chain) comes out of a study of T cells in Graves' hyperthyroidism and ophthalmopathy. This clonotype has a count of ten or more. The trim removed 3 bases at V and 5 bases at J, leaving 4 bases unmatched. There are 15 residues in the CDR3. RNA transcripts were the template for amplifying TCR beta CDR3 regions. When the TCR CDR3 underwent first-round RT-PCR, the HTBI primer set was used. TCRdb reanalysed the multiplex PCR reads using MiXCR and keeps one entry per CDR3 protein. Here the sample spans around 720,000 distinct CDR3 sequences, approximately 40% being singletons. Specimen: blood. The TCR originated in a woman aged 40 to 49 with Graves' hyperthyroidism. The chain employs TRBV12-3 or TRBV12-4 and TRBJ2-5, with TRBD1 matching over 12 bases. This CDR3 is CASSFGTGGGETQYF. CDR3 DNA: TGTGCCAGCAGTTTCGGGACAGGGGGCGGTGAGACCCAGTACTTC.